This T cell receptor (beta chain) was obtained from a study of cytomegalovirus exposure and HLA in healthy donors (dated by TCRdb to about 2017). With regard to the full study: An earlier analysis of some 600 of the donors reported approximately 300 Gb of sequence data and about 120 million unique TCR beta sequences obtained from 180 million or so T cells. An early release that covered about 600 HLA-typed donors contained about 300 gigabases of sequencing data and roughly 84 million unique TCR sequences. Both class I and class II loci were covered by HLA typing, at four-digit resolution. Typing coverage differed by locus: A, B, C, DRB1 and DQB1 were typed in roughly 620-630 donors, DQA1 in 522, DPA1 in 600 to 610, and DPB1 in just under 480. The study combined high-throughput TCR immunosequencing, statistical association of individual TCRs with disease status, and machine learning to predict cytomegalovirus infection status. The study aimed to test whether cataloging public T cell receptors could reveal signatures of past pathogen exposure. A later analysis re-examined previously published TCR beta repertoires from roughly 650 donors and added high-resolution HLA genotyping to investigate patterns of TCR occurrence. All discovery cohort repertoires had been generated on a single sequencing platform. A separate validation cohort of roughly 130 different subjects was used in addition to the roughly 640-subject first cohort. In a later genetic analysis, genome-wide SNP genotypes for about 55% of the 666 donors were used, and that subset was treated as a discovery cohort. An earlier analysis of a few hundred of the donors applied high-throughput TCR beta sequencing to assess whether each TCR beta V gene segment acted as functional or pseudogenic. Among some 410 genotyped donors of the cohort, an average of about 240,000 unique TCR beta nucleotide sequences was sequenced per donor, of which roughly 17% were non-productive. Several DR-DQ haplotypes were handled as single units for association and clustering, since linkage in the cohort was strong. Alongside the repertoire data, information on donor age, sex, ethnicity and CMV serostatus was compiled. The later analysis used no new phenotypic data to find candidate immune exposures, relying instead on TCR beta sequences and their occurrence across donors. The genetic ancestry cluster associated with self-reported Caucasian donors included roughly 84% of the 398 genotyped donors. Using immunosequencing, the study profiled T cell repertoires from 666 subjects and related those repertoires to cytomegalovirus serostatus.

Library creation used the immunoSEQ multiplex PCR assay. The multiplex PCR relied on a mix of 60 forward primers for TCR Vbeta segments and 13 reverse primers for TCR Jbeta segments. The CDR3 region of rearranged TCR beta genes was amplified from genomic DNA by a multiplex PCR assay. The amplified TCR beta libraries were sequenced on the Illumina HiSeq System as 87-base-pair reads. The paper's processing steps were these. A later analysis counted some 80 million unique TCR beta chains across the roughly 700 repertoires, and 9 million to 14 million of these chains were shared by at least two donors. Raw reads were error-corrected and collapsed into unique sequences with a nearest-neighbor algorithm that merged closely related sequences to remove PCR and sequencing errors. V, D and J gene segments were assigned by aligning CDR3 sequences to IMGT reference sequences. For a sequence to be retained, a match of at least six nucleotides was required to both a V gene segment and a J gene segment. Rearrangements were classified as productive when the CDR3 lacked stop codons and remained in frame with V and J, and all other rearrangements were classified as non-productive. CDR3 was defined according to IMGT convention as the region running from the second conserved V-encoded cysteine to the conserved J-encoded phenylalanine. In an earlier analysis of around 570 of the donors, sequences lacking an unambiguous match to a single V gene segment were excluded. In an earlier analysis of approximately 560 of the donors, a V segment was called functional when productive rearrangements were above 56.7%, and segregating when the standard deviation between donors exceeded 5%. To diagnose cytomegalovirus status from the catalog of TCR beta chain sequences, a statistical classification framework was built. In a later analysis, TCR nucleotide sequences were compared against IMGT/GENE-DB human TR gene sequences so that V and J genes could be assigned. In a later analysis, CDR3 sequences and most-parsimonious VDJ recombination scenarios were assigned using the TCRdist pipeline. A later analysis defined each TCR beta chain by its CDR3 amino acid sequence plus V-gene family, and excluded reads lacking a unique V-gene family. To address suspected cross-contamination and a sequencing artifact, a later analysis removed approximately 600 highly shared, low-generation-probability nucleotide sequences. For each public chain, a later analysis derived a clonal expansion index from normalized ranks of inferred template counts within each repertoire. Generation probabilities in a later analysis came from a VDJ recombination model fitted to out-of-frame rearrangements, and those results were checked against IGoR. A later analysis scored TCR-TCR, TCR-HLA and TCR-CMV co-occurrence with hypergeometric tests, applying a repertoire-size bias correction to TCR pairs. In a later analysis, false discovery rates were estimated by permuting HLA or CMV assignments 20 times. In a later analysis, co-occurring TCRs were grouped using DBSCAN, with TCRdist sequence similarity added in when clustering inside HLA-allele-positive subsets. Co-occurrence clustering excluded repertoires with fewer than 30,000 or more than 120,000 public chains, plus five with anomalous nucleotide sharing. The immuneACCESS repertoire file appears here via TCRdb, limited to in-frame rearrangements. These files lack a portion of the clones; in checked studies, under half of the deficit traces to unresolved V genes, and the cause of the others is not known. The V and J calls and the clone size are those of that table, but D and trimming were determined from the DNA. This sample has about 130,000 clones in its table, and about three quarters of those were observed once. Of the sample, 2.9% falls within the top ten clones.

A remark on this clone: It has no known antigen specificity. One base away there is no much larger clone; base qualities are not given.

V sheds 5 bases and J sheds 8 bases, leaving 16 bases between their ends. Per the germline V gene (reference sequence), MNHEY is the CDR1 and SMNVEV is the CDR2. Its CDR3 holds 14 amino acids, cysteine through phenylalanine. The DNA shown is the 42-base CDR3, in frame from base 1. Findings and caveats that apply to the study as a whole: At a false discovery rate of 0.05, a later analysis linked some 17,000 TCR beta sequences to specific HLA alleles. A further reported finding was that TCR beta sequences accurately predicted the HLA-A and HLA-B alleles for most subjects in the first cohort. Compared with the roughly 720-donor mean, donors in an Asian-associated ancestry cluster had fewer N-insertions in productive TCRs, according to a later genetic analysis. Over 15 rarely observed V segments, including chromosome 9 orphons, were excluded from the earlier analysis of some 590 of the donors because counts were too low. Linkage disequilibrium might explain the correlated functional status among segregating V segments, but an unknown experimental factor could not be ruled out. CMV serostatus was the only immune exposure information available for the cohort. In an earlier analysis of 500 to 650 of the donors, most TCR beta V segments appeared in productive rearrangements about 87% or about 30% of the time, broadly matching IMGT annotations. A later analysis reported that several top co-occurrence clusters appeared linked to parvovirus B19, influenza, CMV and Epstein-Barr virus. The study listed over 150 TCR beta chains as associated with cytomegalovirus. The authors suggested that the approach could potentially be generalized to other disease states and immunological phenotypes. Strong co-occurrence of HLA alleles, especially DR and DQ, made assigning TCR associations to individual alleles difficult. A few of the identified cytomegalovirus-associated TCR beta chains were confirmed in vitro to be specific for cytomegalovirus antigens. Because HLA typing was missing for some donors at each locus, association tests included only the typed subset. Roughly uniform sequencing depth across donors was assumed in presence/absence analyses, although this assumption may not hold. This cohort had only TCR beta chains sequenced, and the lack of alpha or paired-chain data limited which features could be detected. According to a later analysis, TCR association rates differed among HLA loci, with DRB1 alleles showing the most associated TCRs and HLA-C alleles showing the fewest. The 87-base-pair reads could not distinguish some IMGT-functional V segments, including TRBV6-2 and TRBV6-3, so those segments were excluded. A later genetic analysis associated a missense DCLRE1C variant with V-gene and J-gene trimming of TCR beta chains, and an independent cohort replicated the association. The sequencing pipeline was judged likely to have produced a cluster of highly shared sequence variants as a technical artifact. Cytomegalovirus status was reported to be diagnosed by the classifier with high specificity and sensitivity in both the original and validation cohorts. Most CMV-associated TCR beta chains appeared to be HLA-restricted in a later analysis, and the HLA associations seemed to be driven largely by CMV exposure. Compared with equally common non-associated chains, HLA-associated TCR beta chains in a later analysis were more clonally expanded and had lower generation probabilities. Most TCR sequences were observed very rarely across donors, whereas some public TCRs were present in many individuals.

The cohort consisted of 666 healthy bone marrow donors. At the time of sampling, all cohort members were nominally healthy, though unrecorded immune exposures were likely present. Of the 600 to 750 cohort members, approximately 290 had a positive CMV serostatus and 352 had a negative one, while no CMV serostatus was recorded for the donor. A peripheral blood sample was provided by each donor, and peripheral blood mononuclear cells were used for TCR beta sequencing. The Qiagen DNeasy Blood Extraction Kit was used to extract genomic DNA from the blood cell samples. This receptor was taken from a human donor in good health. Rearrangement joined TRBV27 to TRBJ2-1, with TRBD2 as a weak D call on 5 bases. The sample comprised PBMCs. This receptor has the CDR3 CASSHYGVVDEQFF. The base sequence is TGTGCCAGCAGTCATTACGGGGTGGTTGATGAGCAGTTCTTC.